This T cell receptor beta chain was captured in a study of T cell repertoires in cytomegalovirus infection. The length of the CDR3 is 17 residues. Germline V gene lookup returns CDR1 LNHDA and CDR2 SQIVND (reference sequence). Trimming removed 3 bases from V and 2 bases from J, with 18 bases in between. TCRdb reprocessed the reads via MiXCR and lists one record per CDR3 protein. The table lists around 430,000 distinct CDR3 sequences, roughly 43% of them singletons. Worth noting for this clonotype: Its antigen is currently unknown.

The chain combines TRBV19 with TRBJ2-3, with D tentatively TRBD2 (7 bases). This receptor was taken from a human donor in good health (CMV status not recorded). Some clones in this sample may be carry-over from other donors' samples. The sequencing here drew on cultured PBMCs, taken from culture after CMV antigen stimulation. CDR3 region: CASSIRSGTRITDTQYF. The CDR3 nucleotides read TGTGCCAGTAGTATTAGGAGCGGGACACGGATCACAGATACGCAGTATTTT.